This TCR beta chain was captured in a study of cytomegalovirus exposure and HLA in healthy donors. Germline V CDR1 and CDR2: SEHNR, FQNEAQ (reference sequence). J lost 6 bases, V lost 5 bases, and 8 bases had no gene match. CDR3 length: 15 amino acids. In the PCR, 60 Vbeta and 13 Jbeta primers were used. The method was immunoSEQ multiplex PCR; TCRdb's version includes in-frame clones alone and lacks a portion of them. The table includes 90,000 to 150,000 clones, about 60% detected once. This clone was detected a few times. V and J are TRBV7-9 and TRBJ2-1; TRBD2 aligns across 9 bases. The clonotype was recovered from a man aged 40-55 years in good health and CMV-seropositive. The source material was PBMCs. The CDR3 here is CASSQAGGLFNEQFF. Here the CDR3 DNA reads TGTGCCAGCAGCCAGGCGGGGGGGCTTTTCAATGAGCAGTTCTTC. Full variable domain (outside the CDR3, taken from reference TRBV7-9 and TRBJ2-1): DTGVSQNPRHKITKRGQNVTFRCDPISEHNRLYWYRQTLGQGPEFLTYFQNEAQLEKSRLLSDRFSAERPKGSFSTLEIQRTEQGDSAMYLCASSQAGGLFNEQFFGPGTRLTVL.